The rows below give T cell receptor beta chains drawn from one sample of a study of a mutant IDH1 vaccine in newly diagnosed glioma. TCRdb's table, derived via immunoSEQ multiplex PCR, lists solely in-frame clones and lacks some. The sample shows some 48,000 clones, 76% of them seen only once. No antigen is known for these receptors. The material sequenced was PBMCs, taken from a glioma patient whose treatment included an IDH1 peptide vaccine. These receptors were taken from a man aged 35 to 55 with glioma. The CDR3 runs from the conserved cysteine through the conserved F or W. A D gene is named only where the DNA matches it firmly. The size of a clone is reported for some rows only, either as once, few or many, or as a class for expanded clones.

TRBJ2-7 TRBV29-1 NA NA TGCAGCGTTGAGTCGGGGTCGGACTACGAGCAGTACTTC CSVESGSDYEQYF
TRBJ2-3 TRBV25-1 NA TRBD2 TGTGCCAGCAGTGGTCAAGCGGGGGGTCGGGATACGCAGTATTTT CASSGQAGGRDTQYF
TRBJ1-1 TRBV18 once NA TGTGCCAGCTCACCCGCGCCAAAACGGGGACATATTAACGCTGAAGCTTTCTTT CASSPAPKRGHINAEAFF
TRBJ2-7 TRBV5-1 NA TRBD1 TGCGCCAGCAGCTCAGGGACAGGGTGGTACGAGCAGTACTTC CASSSGTGWYEQYF
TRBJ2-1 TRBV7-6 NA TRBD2 TGTGCCAGCAGCTTAGGGATAGCGGGAGCTTTCCATGAGCAGTTCTTC CASSLGIAGAFHEQFF
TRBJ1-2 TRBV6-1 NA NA TGTGCCACCAACTTGGACGGGACCTATGGCTACACCTTC CATNLDGTYGYTF
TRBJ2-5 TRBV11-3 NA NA TGTGCCAGCAGCTTCGAAACGACTGCAGAGACCCAGTACTTC CASSFETTAETQYF
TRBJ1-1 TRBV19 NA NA TGTGCCAGTAGTAAGGGTCCAGGGGTTATAGACACTGAAGCTTTCTTT CASSKGPGVIDTEAFF
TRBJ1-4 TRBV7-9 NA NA TGTGCCAGCAGCTTAGCCCCGGAAATAAATGAAAAACTGTTTTTT CASSLAPEINEKLFF
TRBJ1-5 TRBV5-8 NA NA TGTGCCAGCAGCCCTCGACGGGCAAGCAATCAGCCCCAGCATTTT CASSPRRASNQPQHF
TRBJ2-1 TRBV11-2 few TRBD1 TGTGCCAGCAGCTTGGACAGGGGGACTGAGCAGTTCTTC CASSLDRGTEQFF
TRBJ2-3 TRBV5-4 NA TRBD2 TGTGCCAGCAGCAAAATAGCGGGCCGGAGTACAGATACGCAGTATTTT CASSKIAGRSTDTQYF
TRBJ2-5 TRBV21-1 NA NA TGTGCCACCAAGACAGGGCCCGAGACCCAGTACTTC CATKTGPETQYF
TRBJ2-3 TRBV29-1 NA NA TGCAGCGTTGCGATGACAGATACGCAGTATTTT CSVAMTDTQYF
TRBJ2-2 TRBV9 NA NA TGTGCCAGCAGCGTAGATGGGGTGAACACCGGGGAGCTGTTTTTT CASSVDGVNTGELFF
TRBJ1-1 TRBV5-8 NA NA TGTGCCAGCAGCGTGCAGATATACACTGAAGCTTTCTTT CASSVQIYTEAFF
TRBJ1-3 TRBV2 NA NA TGTGCCAGCAGTGCGGGCCGAGCCTACACCATATATTTT CASSAGRAYTIYF
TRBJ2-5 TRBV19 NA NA TGTGCCAGTAGTAGATCTAAAGAGACCCAGTACTTC CASSRSKETQYF
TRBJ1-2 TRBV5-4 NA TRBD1 TGTGCCAGCAGCTTGGCGGACAGGGGCTACACCTTC CASSLADRGYTF
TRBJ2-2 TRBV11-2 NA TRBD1 TGTGCCAGCAGCCCCGGACAGGGGTCTGGCGGGGAGCTGTTTTTT CASSPGQGSGGELFF
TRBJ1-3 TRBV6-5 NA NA TGTGCCAGCAGTTCCGCAATCTCTGGAAACACCATATATTTT CASSSAISGNTIYF
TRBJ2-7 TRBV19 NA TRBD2 TGTGCCAGTAGTATCGGAGCGGGGGTAGTCTACGAGCAGTACTTC CASSIGAGVVYEQYF
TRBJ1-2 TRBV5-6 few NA TGTGCCAGCAGCTTGGGGCAGGGAGGGAACTATGGCTACACCTTC CASSLGQGGNYGYTF
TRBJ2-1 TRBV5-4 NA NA TGTGCCAGCAGCTCTCGTATAGCGACAAGCTCCTACAATGAGCAGTTCTTC CASSSRIATSSYNEQFF
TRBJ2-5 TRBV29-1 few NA TGCAGCGTTGACGGGCCACAAGAGACCCAGTACTTC CSVDGPQETQYF
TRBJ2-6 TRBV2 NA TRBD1 TGTGCCAGCAGTTTGACAGGGGGTTCTTCTGGGGCCAACGTCCTGACTTTC CASSLTGGSSGANVLTF
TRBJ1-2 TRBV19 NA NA TGTGCCAGTAGTGAGGACATTAGCGGCTACACCTTC CASSEDISGYTF
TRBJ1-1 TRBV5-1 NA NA TGCGCCAGCAGCTTGGAAGGTTCTGAAGCTTTCTTT CASSLEGSEAFF
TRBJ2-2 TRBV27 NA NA TGTGCCAGCAGGACCGGGACCCAAGTTGGGGAGCTGTTTTTT CASRTGTQVGELFF
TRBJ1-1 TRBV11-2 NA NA TGTGCCAGCAGCTTAGTGGGCGTAGGGAACACTGAAGCTTTCTTT CASSLVGVGNTEAFF
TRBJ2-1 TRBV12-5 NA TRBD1 TGTGCTAGTGGTTTGGTACTGGGACAGGGGGCGAGTGAGCAGTTCTTC CASGLVLGQGASEQFF
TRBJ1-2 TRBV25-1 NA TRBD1 TGTGCCAGCAGTGAATCGACAGGGGGCCTCTACTATGGCTACACCTTC CASSESTGGLYYGYTF
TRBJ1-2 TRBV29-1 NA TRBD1 TGCAGCGCCATCCAGCGGACAGGGGTAAACTATGGCTACACCTTC CSAIQRTGVNYGYTF
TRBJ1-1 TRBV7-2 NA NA TGTGCCAGCAGCTTATCCGGTATGAACACTGAAGCTTTCTTT CASSLSGMNTEAFF
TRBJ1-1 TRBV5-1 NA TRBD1 TGCGCCAGCAGCGCGGACAGGGGAGGATACACTGAAGCTTTCTTT CASSADRGGYTEAFF
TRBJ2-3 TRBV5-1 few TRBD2 TGCGCCAGCAGCTTTGGGACTAGCGGAGCAGATACGCAGTATTTT CASSFGTSGADTQYF
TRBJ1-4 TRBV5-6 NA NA TGTGCCAGCAGCTCGATCAGGGGCGGGATAGCAACTAATGAAAAACTGTTTTTT CASSSIRGGIATNEKLFF
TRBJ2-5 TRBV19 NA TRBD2 TGTGCCAGTAGCCTTCGACTAGCGGGAGGGCCGGAGACCCAGTACTTC CASSLRLAGGPETQYF
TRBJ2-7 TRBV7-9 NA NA TGTGCCAGCAGCTTAGCGGAGTCTATCTCCTACGAGCAGTACTTC CASSLAESISYEQYF
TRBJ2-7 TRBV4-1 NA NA TGCGCCAGCAGTCCGAGCGGGCAATCCTACGAGCAGTACTTC CASSPSGQSYEQYF
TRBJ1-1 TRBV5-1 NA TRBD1 TGCGCCAGCAGCCCCTCGACAGGGGGGACTGAAGCTTTCTTT CASSPSTGGTEAFF
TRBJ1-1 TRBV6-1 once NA TGTGCCAGCGGGAGGGATTGGAACACTGAAGCTTTCTTT CASGRDWNTEAFF
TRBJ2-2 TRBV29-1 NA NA TGCAGCGTTGAAGGGCTGAACACCGGGGAGCTGTTTTTT CSVEGLNTGELFF
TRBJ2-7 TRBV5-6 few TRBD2 TGTGCCAGCAGCACCATAGATACTGGGACTAGCGGGAGAGGCGAGCAGTACTTC CASSTIDTGTSGRGEQYF
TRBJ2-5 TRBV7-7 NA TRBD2 TGTGCCAGCAGCTTAGCGTGGAGGGAGGGGGAGACCCAGTACTTC CASSLAWREGETQYF
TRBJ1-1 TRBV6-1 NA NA TGTGCCAGCAGTGAACCCGACGAGAACACTGAAGCTTTCTTT CASSEPDENTEAFF
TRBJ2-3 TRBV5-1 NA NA TGCGCCAGCAGCTCGGGCACAGATACGCAGTATTTT CASSSGTDTQYF
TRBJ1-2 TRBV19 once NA TGTGCCAGTACCCCAGGCCGAACTAACTATGGCTACACCTTC CASTPGRTNYGYTF
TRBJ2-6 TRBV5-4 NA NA TGTGCCAGCAGCTTGGACCCAATTCCCGGGGCCAACGTCCTGACTTTC CASSLDPIPGANVLTF
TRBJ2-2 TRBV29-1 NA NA TGCAGCGTTACGGGACAAAGAACCGGGGAGCTGTTTTTT CSVTGQRTGELFF
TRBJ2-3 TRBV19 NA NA TGTGCCAGTAGCTCAGGGGCTGGGGATACGCAGTATTTT CASSSGAGDTQYF
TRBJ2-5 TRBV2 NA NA TGTGCCAGCAGCGGAGGGGTAAGAACCCAGTACTTC CASSGGVRTQYF
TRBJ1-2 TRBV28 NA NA TGTGCCAGCAGTGGGGGCGGCTACACCTTC CASSGGGYTF
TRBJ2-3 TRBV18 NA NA TGTGCCAGCTCACCGCGCCGGGACTCAGATACGCAGTATTTT CASSPRRDSDTQYF
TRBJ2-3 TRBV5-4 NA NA TGTGCCAGCAGCGTTTGGAGGGGACAGAGCCTTCCGGGGACGCAGTATTTT CASSVWRGQSLPGTQYF
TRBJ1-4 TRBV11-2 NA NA TGTGCCAGCAGCCTTGCTGAAAAGCTGTTTTTT CASSLAEKLFF